This section outlines one T cell receptor beta chain sequence together with its context. These data are taken from a study of chemoradiotherapy in HPV16-positive cancers. Generated by immunoSEQ multiplex PCR, the TCRdb table keeps only in-frame clones and is missing some. The data contain fewer than 30,000 clones, approximately 93% of them singletons. Germline values: CDR1 SGHDT, CDR2 YYEEEE. The CDR3 is made up of 15 amino acids. V lost 0 bases and J lost 5; bases outside the gene matches: 5. The specimen was taken from a patient who underwent chemoradiotherapy. The origin of this receptor is a human donor with HPV-associated anogenital cancer. This chain links TRBV5-6 with TRBJ1-2; 9 bases are shared with TRBD1. DNA for the CDR3: TGTGCCAGCAGCTTGGTAACAGGGGGCGCGTATGGCTACACCTTC. Translation gives CASSLVTGGAYGYTF.